These 5 T cell receptor beta chains came from one sample sequenced in a study of T cells in Graves' hyperthyroidism and ophthalmopathy. RNA transcripts provided the source from which TCR beta CDR3 regions were amplified. First-round RT-PCR with HTBI primers amplified the TCR CDR3 region. TCRdb processed the multiplex PCR reads anew with MiXCR; each CDR3 protein has one entry. Here the sample spans 500,000 to 750,000 distinct CDR3 sequences, 15% to 18% being singletons. Sequencing used blood. These receptors all stem from a woman aged 25 to 39 with Graves' hyperthyroidism.

The V and J genes are TRBV13 and TRBJ2-1, with 8 bases lining up with TRBD1. The V and J ends lost 3 bases and 4 bases, in that order; junction bases with no gene match: 5. Germline values: CDR1 PRHDT, CDR2 FYEKMQ (reference sequence). This CDR3 is 15 amino acids long. Here the CDR3 DNA reads TGTGCCAGCAGCTTCTGGGACAGGACTTACAATGAGCAGTTCTTC. Protein: CASSFWDRTYNEQFF.

This clonotype has a handful of counts. This chain joins TRBV10-3 and TRBJ1-1; the D gene is possibly TRBD1 (6 bases). Germline assignment: CDR1 ENHRY and CDR2 SYGVKD. V was shortened by 2 bases and J by 8 bases, with 12 bases between the two germline ends. This CDR3 is built from 13 residues. CDR3 sequence reads: CAISERLGGEAFF. CDR3 coding DNA: TGTGCCATCAGTGAGAGGTTAGGGGGGGAAGCTTTCTTT.

This clonotype was recorded a few times. The rearrangement uses TRBV6-9 and TRBJ2-3; D possibly corresponds to TRBD2 (6 bases). Deletions cut 2 bases from V and 6 bases from J, with 9 bases between. CDR3 length: 13 residues. Germline values: CDR1 MNHGY, CDR2 SVAAGI. This chain's CDR3 is CASSYLSGDTQYF. The CDR3 DNA is TGTGCCAGCAGTTATCTAAGCGGGGATACGCAGTATTTT.

This clonotype was seen more than once but under ten times. The genes are TRBV9 and TRBJ1-4; D uncertain. This CDR3 contains 16 residues. The germline V gene encodes CDR1 SGDLS and CDR2 YYNGEE. The ends were cut back, 0 bases at V and 4 bases at J, with 13 bases in the middle. This chain's CDR3 is CASSVAPAQDNEKLFF. The DNA for the CDR3 is TGTGCCAGCAGCGTAGCCCCAGCTCAGGATAATGAAAAACTGTTTTTT.

The chain is built from TRBV7-8 and TRBJ2-3, with 11 bases that match TRBD1. CDR3 length: 16 amino acids. In germline, CDR1 is SGHVS, CDR2 FQNEAQ. Trimming cost V 2 bases and J 2 bases; bases outside gene matches: 3. The CDR3 sequence: CASSLRTGGPTDTQYF. For the CDR3, the DNA is TGTGCCAGCAGCTTAAGGACAGGGGGCCCCACAGATACGCAGTATTTT.